This passage covers 3 T cell receptor beta chains from one sample sequenced in a study of blood T cell repertoires in COVID-19. The repertoire was sequenced with immunoSEQ multiplex PCR; TCRdb's copy has only in-frame clones and lacks some. The table records a few hundred thousand clones, 85% of them present only once. Sequencing was carried out using peripheral blood. The receptor source for this set is a human donor in a cohort sampled during active COVID-19.

The chain joins TRBV6-5 to TRBJ2-3, with D tentatively TRBD1 (6 bases). The CDR3 is 13 amino acids. Germline V CDR1 and CDR2: MNHEY, SVGAGI. Trimming pared 2 bases from V and 4 bases from J, leaving 7 bases between. The CDR3 DNA is TGTGCCAGCAGTTACGGGGGCGCAGATACGCAGTATTTT. This codes for CASSYGGADTQYF.

The rearrangement links TRBV7-3 to TRBJ2-6; tentatively, D is TRBD2 (5 bases). The V and J ends lost 5 bases and 2 bases respectively, with 10 bases between them. This CDR3 spans 15 amino acids. The germline V gene has CDR1 SGHTA and CDR2 FQGTGA. The CDR3 reads CASSPGGAGANVLTF. The DNA of the CDR3 is TGTGCCAGCAGCCCTGGAGGAGCTGGGGCCAACGTCCTGACTTTC.

As concerns this clone: This specimen includes other DNA sequences encoding the same CDR3. J is TRBJ1-5 and V is TRBV24-1; D is uncertain. V lost 4 bases to trimming and J lost 4 bases, with 10 bases between them. The CDR3 totals 14 residues. Germline-derived CDR1 and CDR2 are KGHDR and SFDVKD. CDR3 sequence (DNA): TGTGCCACCAGTGAGGGAGGGTTTAATCAGCCCCAGCATTTT. Protein: CATSEGGFNQPQHF.